Listed here is a single T cell receptor beta chain. No antigen is known for it. These data are taken from a study of spatial heterogeneity in lung cancer. In the study overall: Mean representation of each unique TCR and UMI combination in the raw reads exceeded ten occurrences.

Sample time point: blood at routine non-recurrence follow-up after resection. Unsorted whole RNA from tumor, nontumor lung or frozen PBMC underwent sequencing. Every TCR cDNA molecule bore its own unique molecular identifier. In TCRdb, the 5' RACE reads were re-called with MiXCR into one record per CDR3 protein. The repertoire consists of about 20,000 distinct CDR3 sequences, with around 9.6% occurring once and the leading ten covering less than 25%. Study outcomes and limitations: In blood, ubiquitous expanded tumor TCRs appeared more at resection than follow-up.

This CDR3 has 15 amino acids. V was shortened by 1 base and J by 6 bases, with 14 bases between the two germline ends. The germline gives CDR1 SGHRS, CDR2 YFSETQ. This material consisted of PBMCs, taken at follow-up. The chain uses TRBV5-1 and TRBJ1-5, with D maybe TRBD1 (6 bases). This receptor was identified in a male donor with early-stage non-small cell lung cancer. The CDR3 region is CASSLSGALTQPQHF. The CDR3 DNA is TGCGCCAGCAGCTTGTCGGGGGCGTTAACTCAGCCCCAGCATTTT.